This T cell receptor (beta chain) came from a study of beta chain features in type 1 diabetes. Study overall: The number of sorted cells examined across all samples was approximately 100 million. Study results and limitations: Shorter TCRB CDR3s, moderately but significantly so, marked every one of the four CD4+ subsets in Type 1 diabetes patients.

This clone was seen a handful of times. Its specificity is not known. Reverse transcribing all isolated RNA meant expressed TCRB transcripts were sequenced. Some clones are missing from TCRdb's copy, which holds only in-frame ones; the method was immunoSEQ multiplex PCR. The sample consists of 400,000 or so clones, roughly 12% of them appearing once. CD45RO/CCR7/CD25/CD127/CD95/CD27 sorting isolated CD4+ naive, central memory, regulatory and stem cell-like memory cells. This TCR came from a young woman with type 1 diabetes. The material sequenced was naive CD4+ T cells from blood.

The CDR3 DNA reads TGTGCCAGCAGCCATCGACAGGGGGCCTACGAGCAGTACTTC. Its translation is CASSHRQGAYEQYF. The V gene is TRBV4-2, the J gene TRBJ2-7, with 9 bases matching TRBD1. V was pared by 3 bases and J by 2 bases, with 2 bases of the junction left unmatched. The CDR3 sequence is 14 residues long. The germline CDR1 and CDR2 sequences are LGHNA and YNFKEQ.